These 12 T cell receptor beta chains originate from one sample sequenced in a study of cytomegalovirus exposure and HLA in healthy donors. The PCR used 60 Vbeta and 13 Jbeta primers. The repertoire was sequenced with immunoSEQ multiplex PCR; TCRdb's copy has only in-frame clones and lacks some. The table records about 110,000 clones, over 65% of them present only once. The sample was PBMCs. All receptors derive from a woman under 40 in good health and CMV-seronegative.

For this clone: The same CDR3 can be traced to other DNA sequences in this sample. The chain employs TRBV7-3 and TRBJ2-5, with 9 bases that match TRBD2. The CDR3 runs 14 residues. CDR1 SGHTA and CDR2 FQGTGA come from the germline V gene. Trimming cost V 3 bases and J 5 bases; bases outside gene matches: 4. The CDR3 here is CASSFSGSRETQYF. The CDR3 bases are TGTGCCAGCAGCTTTAGCGGGAGTCGGGAGACCCAGTACTTC.

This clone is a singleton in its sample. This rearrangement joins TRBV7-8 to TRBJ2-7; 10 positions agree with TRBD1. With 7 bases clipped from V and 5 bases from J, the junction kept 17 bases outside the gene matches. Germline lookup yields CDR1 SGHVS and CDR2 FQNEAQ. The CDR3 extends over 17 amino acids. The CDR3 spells CASTRGFGRTGGNEQYF. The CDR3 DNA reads TGTGCCAGCACCCGAGGATTCGGAAGGACAGGGGGAAACGAGCAGTACTTC.

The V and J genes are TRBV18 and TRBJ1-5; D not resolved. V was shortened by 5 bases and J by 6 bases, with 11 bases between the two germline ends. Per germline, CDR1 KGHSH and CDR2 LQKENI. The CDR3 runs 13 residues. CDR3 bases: TGTGCCAGCTCAGGGAGGGAAACTCAGCCCCAGCATTTT. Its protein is CASSGRETQPQHF. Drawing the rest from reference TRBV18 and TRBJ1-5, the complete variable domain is NAGVMQNPRHLVRRRGQEARLRCSPMKGHSHVYWYRQLPEEGLKFMVYLQKENIIDESGMPKERFSAEFPKEGPSILRIQQVVRGDSAAYFCASSGRETQPQHFGDGTRLSIL.

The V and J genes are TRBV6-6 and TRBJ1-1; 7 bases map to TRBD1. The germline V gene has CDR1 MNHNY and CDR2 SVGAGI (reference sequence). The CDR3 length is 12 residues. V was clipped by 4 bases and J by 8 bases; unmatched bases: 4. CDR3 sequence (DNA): TGTGCCAGCAGTTTGACAGGGTCGGAAGCTTTCTTT. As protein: CASSLTGSEAFF.

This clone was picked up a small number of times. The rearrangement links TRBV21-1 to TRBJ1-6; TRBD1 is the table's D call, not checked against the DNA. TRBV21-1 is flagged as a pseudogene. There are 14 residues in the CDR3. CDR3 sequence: CASTFLRANSPLHF. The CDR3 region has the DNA TGTGCCAGCACATTTCTCAGGGCCAATTCACCCCTCCACTTT.

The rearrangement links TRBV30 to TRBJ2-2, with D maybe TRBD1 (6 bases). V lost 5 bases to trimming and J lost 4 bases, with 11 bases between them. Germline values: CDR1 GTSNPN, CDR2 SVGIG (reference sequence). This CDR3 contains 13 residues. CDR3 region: CAWPDRITGELFF. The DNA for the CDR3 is TGTGCCTGGCCGGACAGAATCACCGGGGAGCTGTTTTTT.

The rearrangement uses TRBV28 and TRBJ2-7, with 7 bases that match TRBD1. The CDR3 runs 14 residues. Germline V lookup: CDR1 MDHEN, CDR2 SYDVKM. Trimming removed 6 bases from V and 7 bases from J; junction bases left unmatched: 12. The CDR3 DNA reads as TGTGCCAGCAGCCGACAGGGTACACTTCTGGAGCAGTACTTC. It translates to CASSRQGTLLEQYF.

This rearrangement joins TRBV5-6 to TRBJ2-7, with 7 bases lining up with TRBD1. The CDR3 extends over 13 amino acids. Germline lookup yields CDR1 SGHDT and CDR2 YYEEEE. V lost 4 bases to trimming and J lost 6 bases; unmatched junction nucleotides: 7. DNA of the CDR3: TGTGCCAGCAGCCTGACAGGGAAGGGCGAGCAGTACTTC. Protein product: CASSLTGKGEQYF.

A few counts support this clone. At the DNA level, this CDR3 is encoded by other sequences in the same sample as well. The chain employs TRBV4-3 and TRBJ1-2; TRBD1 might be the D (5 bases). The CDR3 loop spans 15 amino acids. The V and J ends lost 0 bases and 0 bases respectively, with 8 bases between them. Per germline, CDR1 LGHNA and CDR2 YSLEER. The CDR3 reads CASSQDRVTNYGYTF. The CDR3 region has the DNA TGCGCCAGCAGCCAAGACAGGGTAACTAACTATGGCTACACCTTC.

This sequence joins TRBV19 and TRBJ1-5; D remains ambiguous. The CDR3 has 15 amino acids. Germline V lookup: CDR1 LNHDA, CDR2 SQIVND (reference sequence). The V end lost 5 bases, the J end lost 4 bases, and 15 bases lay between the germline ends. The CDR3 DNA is TGTGCCAGTAGTTCCCCTGAATGGGAGAATCAGCCCCAGCATTTT. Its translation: CASSSPEWENQPQHF.

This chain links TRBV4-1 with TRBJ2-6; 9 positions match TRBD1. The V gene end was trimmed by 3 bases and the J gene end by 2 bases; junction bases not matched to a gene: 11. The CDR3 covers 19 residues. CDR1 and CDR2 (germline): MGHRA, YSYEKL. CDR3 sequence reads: CASSQEGQGRVTGANVLTF. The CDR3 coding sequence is TGCGCCAGCAGCCAGGAGGGACAGGGAAGGGTAACTGGGGCCAACGTCCTGACTTTC.

The CDR3 DNA follows: TGTGCCAGCAGCTTGTTCGGGACTAGCGGGACAGATACGCAGTATTTT. Translation: CASSLFGTSGTDTQYF. The chain employs TRBV5-6 and TRBJ2-3; 12 nucleotides agree with TRBD2. Unmatched junction bases numbered 3, after V lost 1 base and J lost 3 bases. Germline-derived CDR1 and CDR2 are SGHDT and YYEEEE. The CDR3 loop spans 16 amino acids.